This section outlines one T cell receptor (beta chain) sequence together with its context. The sample is drawn from a study of response to subunit inactivated influenza vaccine. TCRdb reprocessed the RT-PCR reads via MiXCR and lists one record per CDR3 protein. Here the sample spans just under 550,000 distinct CDR3 sequences, 20% to 25% being singletons. Germline V gene lookup returns CDR1 DFQATT and CDR2 SNEGSKA (reference sequence). This CDR3 comprises 14 residues. V lost 6 bases and J 5 bases, leaving 17 bases between the germline ends. Another study also made use of these data, one on T cells expressing NK-cell markers. That source notes: Production of TCR beta cDNA relied on 5'RACE template switching with UMIs. These clonotypes additionally ranked first within the CD3+CD56-NKG2C+ fraction of a few donors.

The receptor was derived from a man aged 50 or older who received an inactivated influenza vaccine. The V gene is TRBV20-1, the J gene TRBJ2-1; a weak D match, TRBD2 (5 bases). The sample was CD4+ T cells sorted from PBMCs, taken about 13 days after vaccination. The CDR3 sequence: CSARLSGSDNEQFF. Here the CDR3 DNA reads TGCAGTGCGAGACTATCGGGATCCGACAATGAGCAGTTCTTC.